This TCR beta chain was found in a study of blood T cell repertoires in COVID-19. Study information: Sources were T cells, B-cell-depleted T cells, or PBMCs; the material itself was cDNA or gDNA.

As originally analysed: Nucleated cell counts were estimated from reference gene primer amplification. The protocol was immunoSEQ multiplex PCR, while the TCRdb copy is restricted to in-frame clones and leaves out a portion. The DNA gave D and trimming, while V, J and clone size come from that table. The data contain 150,000 or so clones, about 87% of them singletons. V was pared by 4 bases and J by 3 bases, with 8 bases of the junction left unmatched. Germline CDR1 reads SGHNT; CDR2 reads YYREEE (reference sequence). This CDR3 has 15 amino acids. The TCR was taken from a woman aged 70-85 years with COVID-19, enrolled during active disease. The sequencing sample was made of peripheral blood. The chain joins TRBV5-4 to TRBJ2-7, with 9 bases aligning to TRBD1. The CDR3 spells CASSPPGQGFYEQYF. In DNA form, the CDR3 reads TGTGCCAGCAGCCCGCCGGGACAGGGTTTCTACGAGCAGTACTTC. Together with reference TRBV5-4 and TRBJ2-7, the CDR3 gives the full variable domain: ETGVTQSPTHLIKTRGQQVTLRCSSQSGHNTVSWYQQALGQGPQFIFQYYREEENGRGNFPPRFSGLQFPNYSSELNVNALELDDSALYLCASSPPGQGFYEQYFGPGTRLTVT.